The source of this TCR beta chain is a study of cytomegalovirus exposure and HLA in healthy donors. Generated by immunoSEQ multiplex PCR, the TCRdb table keeps only in-frame clones and is missing some. The data show some 140,000 clones, with 84% seen just once and 1.4% to 1.5% held by the top ten. Regarding this clone: Antigen unknown.

The CDR3 extends over 18 amino acids. CDR1 and CDR2 (germline): LNHNV, YYDKDF (reference sequence). Trimming pared 0 bases from V and 4 bases from J, leaving 19 bases between. Study conclusions and caveats: Altogether, about 160 TCR beta chains were recorded as cytomegalovirus-associated.

This rearrangement joins TRBV15 to TRBJ1-3, with a possible D match to TRBD1 (5 bases). This receptor was taken from a woman aged 25 to 39 in good health and CMV-seronegative. The material sequenced was PBMCs. DNA of the CDR3: TGTGCCACCAGCAGAGATCTTGGGGCGGGGGTTGACGGAAACACCATATATTTT. As protein: CATSRDLGAGVDGNTIYF.